This T cell receptor (beta chain) was retrieved from a study of follicular helper T cells after annual influenza vaccination. Between the trimmed V and J ends, which lost 0 bases and 3 bases, there was a span of 13 bases. This CDR3 contains 15 residues. In germline, CDR1 is SGDLS, CDR2 YYNGEE. The repertoire was sequenced with immunoSEQ multiplex PCR; TCRdb's copy has only in-frame clones and lacks some. The sample contains over 2,000 clones, 65% to 75% of which appear only once. Time point here: 2015-2016 season, pre-vaccination. Per time point, roughly 35-100 mL of blood was sampled. This TCR derives from an adult who received the influenza vaccine. The sequencing used CXCR5+ CD38+ circulating T follicular helper cells from blood, collected on the day of influenza vaccination. Subset here: circulating Tfh, non-naive CD4+CXCR5+PD-1+ (ICOS+CD38+ or ICOS-CD38-). The V gene is TRBV9, the J gene TRBJ2-7; D is unresolved. The CDR3: CASSVAVLPHYEQYF. In DNA, the CDR3 is TGTGCCAGCAGCGTAGCCGTTCTCCCCCACTACGAGCAGTACTTC.